Listed below are T cell receptor beta chains from one sample, sequenced in a study of blood T cell repertoires in COVID-19. Libraries were prepared by immunoSEQ multiplex PCR; TCRdb keeps only in-frame clonotypes and omits some of them. In the table there are 150,000 or so clones, more than 80% of which are singletons. Material for sequencing was peripheral blood. These receptors were obtained from a man aged 18 to 29 with COVID-19, enrolled during active disease. The conserved cysteine and the conserved F or W are not part of the CDR3 here. Size is stated for part of the rows, as once, few or many counts, or as a class when the clone is expanded.

cdr3_aa | j_call | clone_size | v_call
AWSRDNNQPQH | TRBJ1-5 | . | TRBV30
ASSQGQPLAEQY | TRBJ2-7 | . | TRBV28
ASSLGLAGTIGETQY | TRBJ2-5 | . | TRBV27
ASSYRGTSTEQY | TRBJ2-7 | . | TRBV6-2/TRBV6-3
ASSPNRAHYGYT | TRBJ1-2 | . | TRBV9
ASASGLTGGVEGEKLL | TRBJ1-4 | . | TRBV7-6
ASSQGQDSHTDTQY | TRBJ2-3 | once | TRBV4-3
ASSPAPTDQNIQY | TRBJ2-4 | . | TRBV11-2
ASFSRGLAFEQY | TRBJ2-7 | . | TRBV28
ASSFGVAGDTGELF | TRBJ2-2 | . | TRBV28
ASSRGLGVYEQY | TRBJ2-7 | . | TRBV28
GGGDYGYT | TRBJ1-2 | once | TRBV7-9
ASSYGGRETQY | TRBJ2-5 | . | TRBV6-5
AGTVRMGETQY | TRBJ2-5 | . | TRBV6-5
ASSRVGQPQH | TRBJ1-5 | . | TRBV28
AIGGGGPNEKLL | TRBJ1-4 | . | TRBV10-3
ASSLDRGPSPETQY | TRBJ2-5 | . | TRBV28
ASSLGTGGSYGYT | TRBJ1-2 | few | TRBV5-1
ASSPGDSYEQY | TRBJ2-7 | . | TRBV27
ASSLVPGGSTDTQY | TRBJ2-3 | . | TRBV5-5
ASSQVEQGSQPQH | TRBJ1-5 | . | TRBV4-1
ASSAGTGQQPQH | TRBJ1-5 | . | TRBV19
ASSLVTSGITDTQY | TRBJ2-3 | . | TRBV5-1
ASRPGLAGGELF | TRBJ2-2 | . | TRBV3-1/TRBV3-2
ASSVSVLYTGELF | TRBJ2-2 | . | TRBV28
SVGQGEVTQY | TRBJ2-3 | . | TRBV29-1
ASNSAGQGIYEQY | TRBJ2-7 | . | TRBV7-2
ASSLDGDTQY | TRBJ2-3 | few | TRBV5-4
ASSLATAWMREGVIYEQY | TRBJ2-7 | . | TRBV7-8
ASSLSGRTSGIGQTQY | TRBJ2-5 | . | TRBV5-1
ASSLVSEKLF | TRBJ1-4 | . | TRBV7-9
ASSDGGGGQETQY | TRBJ2-5 | once | TRBV2
ASSLYRGNSPLH | TRBJ1-6 | . | TRBV27
ASSLLGTGEETQY | TRBJ2-5 | . | TRBV5-1
ASSQMLAAYTDTQY | TRBJ2-3 | . | TRBV5-1
ASSHGLRGSNQPQH | TRBJ1-5 | . | TRBV28
AWSVYGPPSEKLL | TRBJ1-4 | . | TRBV30
ASSYSGSGPYNEQF | TRBJ2-1 | . | TRBV6-6
ASSRTGDEQY | TRBJ2-7 | . | TRBV27
AISEQGWTEAF | TRBJ1-1 | . | TRBV10-3